This T cell receptor beta chain originates from a study of T-cell reconstitution after alpha-beta-depleted transplantation in children. CDR3 length: 13 amino acids. V lost 3 bases to trimming and J lost 5 bases, with 10 bases between them. Germline-derived CDR1 and CDR2 are SGHAT and FQNNGV. Preparing the TCRbeta library involved the use of unique molecular identifiers. TCRdb reanalysed the PCR reads using MiXCR and keeps one entry per CDR3 protein. Of some 490,000 distinct CDR3 sequences listed, around an eighth were seen once; the top ten hold about 5%. Sequences were derived from PBMCs from the stem cell graft donor, sampled from the stem cell graft. This TCR was sampled from a human donor who donated a stem cell graft to a child with combined immunodeficiency. The chain is built from TRBV11-2 and TRBJ2-5, with D possibly being TRBD2 (5 bases). The CDR3, as DNA: TGTGCCAGCAGCTTTAGCGATTGGGAGACCCAGTACTTC. Translating it yields CASSFSDWETQYF.